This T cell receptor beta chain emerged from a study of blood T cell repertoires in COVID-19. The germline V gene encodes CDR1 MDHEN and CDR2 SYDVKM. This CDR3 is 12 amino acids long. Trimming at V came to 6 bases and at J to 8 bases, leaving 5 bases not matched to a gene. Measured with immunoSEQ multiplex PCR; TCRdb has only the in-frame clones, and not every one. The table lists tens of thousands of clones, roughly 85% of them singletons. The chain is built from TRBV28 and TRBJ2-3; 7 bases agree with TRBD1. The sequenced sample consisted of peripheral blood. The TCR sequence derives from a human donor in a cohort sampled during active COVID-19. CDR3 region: CASSSGGPTQYF. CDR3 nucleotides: TGTGCCAGCAGCTCAGGGGGACCTACGCAGTATTTT.